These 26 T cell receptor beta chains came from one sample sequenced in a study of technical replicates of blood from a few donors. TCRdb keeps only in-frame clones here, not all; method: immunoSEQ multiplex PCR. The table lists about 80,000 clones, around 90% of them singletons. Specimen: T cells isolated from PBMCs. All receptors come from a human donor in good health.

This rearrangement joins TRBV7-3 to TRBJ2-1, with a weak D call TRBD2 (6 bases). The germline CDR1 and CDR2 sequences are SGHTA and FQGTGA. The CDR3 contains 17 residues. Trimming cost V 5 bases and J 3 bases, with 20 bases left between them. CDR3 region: CASSPHSRGVIYNEQFF. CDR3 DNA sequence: TGTGCCAGCAGCCCGCACTCACGCGGGGTAATCTACAATGAGCAGTTCTTC. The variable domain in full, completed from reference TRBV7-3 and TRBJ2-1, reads GAGVSQTPSNKVTEKGKYVELRCDPISGHTALYWYRQSLGQGPEFLIYFQGTGAADDSGLPNDRFFAVRPEGSVSTLKIQRTERGDSAVYLCASSPHSRGVIYNEQFFGPGTRLTVL.

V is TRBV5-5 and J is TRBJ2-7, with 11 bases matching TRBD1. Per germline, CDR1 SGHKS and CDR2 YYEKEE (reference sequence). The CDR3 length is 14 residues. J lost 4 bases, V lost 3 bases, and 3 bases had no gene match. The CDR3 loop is CASSSGTGGYEQYF. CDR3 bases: TGTGCCAGCAGCTCCGGGACAGGGGGATACGAGCAGTACTTC.

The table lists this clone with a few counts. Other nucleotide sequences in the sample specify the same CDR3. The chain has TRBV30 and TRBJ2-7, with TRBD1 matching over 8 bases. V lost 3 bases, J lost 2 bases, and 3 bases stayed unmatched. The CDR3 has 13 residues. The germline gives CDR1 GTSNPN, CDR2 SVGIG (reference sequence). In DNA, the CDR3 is TGTGCCTGGAGCCAGGGGGCGGCCTACGAGCAGTACTTC. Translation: CAWSQGAAYEQYF.

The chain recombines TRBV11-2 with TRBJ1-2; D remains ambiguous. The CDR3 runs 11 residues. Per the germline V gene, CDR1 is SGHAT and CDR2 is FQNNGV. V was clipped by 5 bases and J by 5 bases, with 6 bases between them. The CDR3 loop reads CASSPGYGYTF. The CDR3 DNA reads TGTGCCAGCAGCCCGGGGTATGGCTACACCTTC.

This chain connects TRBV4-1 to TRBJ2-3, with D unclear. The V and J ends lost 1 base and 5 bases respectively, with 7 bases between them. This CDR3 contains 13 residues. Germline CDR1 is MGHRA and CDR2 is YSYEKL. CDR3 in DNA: TGCGCCAGCAGCCAAGTTACGGGAGATACGCAGTATTTT. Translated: CASSQVTGDTQYF.

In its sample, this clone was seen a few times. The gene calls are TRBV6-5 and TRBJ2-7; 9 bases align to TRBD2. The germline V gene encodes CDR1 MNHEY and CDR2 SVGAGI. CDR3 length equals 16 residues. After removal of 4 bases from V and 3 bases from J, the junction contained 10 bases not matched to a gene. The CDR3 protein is CASSLGAGGGVYEQYF. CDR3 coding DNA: TGTGCCAGCAGTTTAGGAGCGGGAGGCGGTGTCTACGAGCAGTACTTC.

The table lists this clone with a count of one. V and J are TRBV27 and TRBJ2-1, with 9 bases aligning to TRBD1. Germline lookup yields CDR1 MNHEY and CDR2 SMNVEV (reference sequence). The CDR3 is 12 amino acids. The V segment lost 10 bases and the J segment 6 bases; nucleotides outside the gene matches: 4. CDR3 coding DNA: TGTGCCATACGACAGGGGGTCAATGAGCAGTTCTTC. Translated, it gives CAIRQGVNEQFF.

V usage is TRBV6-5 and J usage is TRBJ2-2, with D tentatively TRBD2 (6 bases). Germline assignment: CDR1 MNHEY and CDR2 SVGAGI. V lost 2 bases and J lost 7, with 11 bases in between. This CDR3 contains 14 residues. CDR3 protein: CASSYGGSVGELFF. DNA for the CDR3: TGTGCCAGCAGTTACGGGGGGAGTGTCGGGGAGCTGTTTTTT.

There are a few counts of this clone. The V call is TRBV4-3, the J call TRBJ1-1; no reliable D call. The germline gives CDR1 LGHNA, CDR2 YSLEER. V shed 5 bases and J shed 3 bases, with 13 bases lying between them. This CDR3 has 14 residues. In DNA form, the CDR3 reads TGCGCCAGCAGCTCAGGTTGGTTGGACACTGAAGCTTTCTTT. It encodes CASSSGWLDTEAFF.

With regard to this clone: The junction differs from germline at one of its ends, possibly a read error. The CDR3 region is CASSRGQGFYNEQFF. The CDR3 DNA reads as TGTGCTAGCAGCCGGGGACAGGGCTTCTACAATGAGCAGTTCTTC. The gene calls are TRBV7-7 and TRBJ2-1; 9 positions match TRBD1. Germline values: CDR1 SSHAT, CDR2 FNYEAQ (reference sequence). The CDR3 contains 15 residues.

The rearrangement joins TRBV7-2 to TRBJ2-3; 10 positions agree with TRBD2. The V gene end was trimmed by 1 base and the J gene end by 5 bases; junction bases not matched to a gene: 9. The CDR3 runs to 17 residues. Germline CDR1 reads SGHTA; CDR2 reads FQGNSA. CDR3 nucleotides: TGTGCCAGCAGCTTAGAAGGTCTAGCGGGAGCTAGAGATACGCAGTATTTT. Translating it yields CASSLEGLAGARDTQYF. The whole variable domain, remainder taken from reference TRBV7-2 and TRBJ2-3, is GAGVSQSPSNKVTEKGKDVELRCDPISGHTALYWYRQSLGQGLEFLIYFQGNSAPDKSGLPSDRFSAERTGGSVSTLTIQRTQQEDSAVYLCASSLEGLAGARDTQYFGPGTRLTVL.

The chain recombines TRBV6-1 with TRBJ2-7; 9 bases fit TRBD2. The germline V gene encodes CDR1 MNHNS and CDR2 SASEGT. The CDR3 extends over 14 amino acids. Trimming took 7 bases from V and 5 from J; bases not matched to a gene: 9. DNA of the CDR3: TGTGCCAGCAACCCAGCGGGAGGAGGGAACGAGCAGTACTTC. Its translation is CASNPAGGGNEQYF.

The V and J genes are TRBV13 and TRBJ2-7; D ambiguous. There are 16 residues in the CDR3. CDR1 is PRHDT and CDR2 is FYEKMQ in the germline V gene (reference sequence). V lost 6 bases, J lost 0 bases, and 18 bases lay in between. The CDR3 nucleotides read TGTGCCAGCAGTCCGCGTGGGCAGCCAAGCTCCTACGAGCAGTACTTC. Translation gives CASSPRGQPSSYEQYF.

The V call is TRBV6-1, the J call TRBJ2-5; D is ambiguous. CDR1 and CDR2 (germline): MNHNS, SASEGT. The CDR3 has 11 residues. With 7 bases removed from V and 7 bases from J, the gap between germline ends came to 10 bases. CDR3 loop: CASTAYATQYF. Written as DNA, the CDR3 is TGTGCCAGCACCGCCTACGCGACCCAGTACTTC.

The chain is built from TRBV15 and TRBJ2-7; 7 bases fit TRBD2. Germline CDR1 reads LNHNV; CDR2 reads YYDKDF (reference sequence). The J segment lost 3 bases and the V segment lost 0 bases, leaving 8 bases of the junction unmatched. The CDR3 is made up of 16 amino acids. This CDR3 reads CATSRDLTSEYYEQYF. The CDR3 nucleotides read TGTGCCACCAGCAGAGACTTAACTAGCGAGTACTACGAGCAGTACTTC.

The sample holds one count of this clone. The CDR3 spells CASTREGPNYGYTF. The CDR3 DNA follows: TGTGCCAGCACTAGGGAGGGACCAAACTATGGCTACACCTTC. The chain couples TRBV7-9 to TRBJ1-2; D is perhaps TRBD1 (5 bases). Germline values: CDR1 SEHNR, CDR2 FQNEAQ (reference sequence). The length of the CDR3 is 14 residues. Trimming removed 7 bases from V and 2 bases from J, with 14 bases in between.

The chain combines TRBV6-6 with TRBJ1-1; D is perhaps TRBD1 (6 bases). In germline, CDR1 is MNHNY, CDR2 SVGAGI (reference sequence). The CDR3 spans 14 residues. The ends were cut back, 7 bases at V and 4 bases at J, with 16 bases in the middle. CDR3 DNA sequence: TGTGCCAGCATTCACAGGGAAGGTAGCACTGAAGCTTTCTTT. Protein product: CASIHREGSTEAFF.

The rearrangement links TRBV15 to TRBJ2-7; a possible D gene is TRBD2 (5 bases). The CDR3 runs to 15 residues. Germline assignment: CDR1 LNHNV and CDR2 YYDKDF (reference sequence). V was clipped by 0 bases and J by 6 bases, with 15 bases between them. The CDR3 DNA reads TGTGCCACCAGCAGAGAAATCCGGGGATTTAGCGAGCAGTACTTC. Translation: CATSREIRGFSEQYF.

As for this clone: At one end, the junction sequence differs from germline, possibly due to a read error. CDR3 nucleotide sequence: TGTGCCAGTAGTGTAGACGGGGAAGAGACCCAGTACTTC. This encodes CASSVDGEETQYF. V is TRBV19 and J is TRBJ2-5, with D perhaps TRBD2 (5 bases). Germline V gene data show CDR1 as LNHDA and CDR2 as SQIVND (reference sequence). The CDR3 is 13 residues long.

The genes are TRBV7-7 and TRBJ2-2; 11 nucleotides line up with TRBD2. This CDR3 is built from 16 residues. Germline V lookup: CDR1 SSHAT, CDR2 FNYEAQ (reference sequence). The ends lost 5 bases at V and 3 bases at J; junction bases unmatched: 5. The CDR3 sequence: CASSKLAGGDTGELFF. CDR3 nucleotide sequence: TGTGCCAGCAGCAAGCTAGCGGGGGGAGACACCGGGGAGCTGTTTTTT.

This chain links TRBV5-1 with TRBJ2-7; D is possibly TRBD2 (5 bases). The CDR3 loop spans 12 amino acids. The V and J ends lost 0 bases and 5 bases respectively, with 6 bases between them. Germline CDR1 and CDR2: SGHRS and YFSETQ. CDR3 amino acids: CASSLGGHEQYF. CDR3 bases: TGCGCCAGCAGCTTGGGAGGGCACGAGCAGTACTTC.

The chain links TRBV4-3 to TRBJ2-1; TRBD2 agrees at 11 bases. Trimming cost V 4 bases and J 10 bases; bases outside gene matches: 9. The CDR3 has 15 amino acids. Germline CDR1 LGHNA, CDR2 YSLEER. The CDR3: CASSRSTSGSREQFF. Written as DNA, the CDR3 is TGCGCCAGCAGCCGAAGCACTAGCGGGAGTAGGGAGCAGTTCTTC.

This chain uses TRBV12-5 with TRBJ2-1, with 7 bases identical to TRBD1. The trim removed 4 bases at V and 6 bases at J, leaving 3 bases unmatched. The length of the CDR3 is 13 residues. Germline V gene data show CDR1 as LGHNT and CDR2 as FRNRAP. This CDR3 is CASGSTGPNEQFF. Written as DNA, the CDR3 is TGTGCTAGTGGTTCGACAGGGCCCAATGAGCAGTTCTTC.

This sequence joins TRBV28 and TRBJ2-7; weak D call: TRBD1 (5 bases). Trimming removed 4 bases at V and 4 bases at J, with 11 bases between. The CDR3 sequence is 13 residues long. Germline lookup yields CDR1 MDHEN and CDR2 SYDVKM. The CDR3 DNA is TGTGCCAGCAGTTCAGGGTATGGGTACGAGCAGTACTTC. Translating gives CASSSGYGYEQYF.

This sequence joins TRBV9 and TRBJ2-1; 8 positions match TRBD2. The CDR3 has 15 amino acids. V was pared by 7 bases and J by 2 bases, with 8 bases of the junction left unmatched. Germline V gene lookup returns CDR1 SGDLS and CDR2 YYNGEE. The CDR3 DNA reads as TGTGCCAGCGTAAGAAGCGGGGGACCCTACAATGAGCAGTTCTTC. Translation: CASVRSGGPYNEQFF.

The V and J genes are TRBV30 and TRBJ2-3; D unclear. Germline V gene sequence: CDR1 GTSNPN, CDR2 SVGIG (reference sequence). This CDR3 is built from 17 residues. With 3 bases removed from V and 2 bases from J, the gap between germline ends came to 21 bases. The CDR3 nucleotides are TGTGCCTGGAGCGCACATGGCGCCGACTCCTTCACAGATACGCAGTATTTT. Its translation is CAWSAHGADSFTDTQYF.